This TCR beta chain derives from a study of blood T cell repertoires in COVID-19. The overall study: From T cells, B-cell-depleted T cells, or PBMCs came the material, which was cDNA or gDNA.

Germline loops: CDR1 MGHRA, CDR2 YSYEKL. V was clipped by 4 bases and J by 4 bases, with 16 bases between them. The CDR3 covers 15 residues. Using immunoSEQ multiplex PCR, the repertoire was profiled, and TCRdb retains in-frame clones only, with some absent. The sample holds under 75,000 clones, approximately 90% seen once. This rearrangement joins TRBV4-1 to TRBJ1-1; TRBD1 is a possible D gene (5 bases). Sequenced sample: peripheral blood. This receptor was taken from a man between 45 and 60 years old with acute or convalescent COVID-19. The CDR3 loop is CASSRGHIVGTEAFF. The CDR3 region has the DNA TGCGCCAGCAGCCGCGGACACATCGTCGGCACTGAAGCTTTCTTT.